This T cell receptor beta chain was profiled in a study of shared clonotypes between healthy human individuals. Study-level background: Plates per donor: three CD4 naive, three CD4 memory, two CD8 naive, one CD8 memory. The study, taken as a whole, reports: Generally, naive subsets (rather than memory subsets) showed larger estimated richness. Roughly 4.7% was the fraction of naive CD4 clonotypes found shared across several donors.

Worth noting for this clone: What it recognizes is unknown.

The CDR3 consists of 16 residues. Per germline, CDR1 KGHSH and CDR2 LQKENI. It was into CD45RA+ naive and CD45RA-negative memory subsets that the CD4+ cells were split. Generated by immunoSEQ multiplex PCR, the TCRdb table keeps only in-frame clones and is missing some. The top ten hold approximately 1.8% of the sample, which has about 680,000 clones, about three quarters seen once. This rearrangement joins TRBV18 to TRBJ2-5; possibly TRBD1 or TRBD2 for D (5 bases each). The J call is uncertain, as TRBJ2-7 better fits the DNA end. The sample consisted of memory CD4+ T cells sorted from blood. Stated subset: CD45RA-negative fraction. This TCR was recovered from a young woman in good health. The CDR3 reads CASSPGTQSLGYEQYF. The CDR3 DNA reads as TGTGCCAGCTCACCCGGGACCCAAAGTCTGGGATACGAGCAGTACTTC.